This T cell receptor beta chain emerged from a study of beta chain features in type 1 diabetes. Background on the study: Across the samples, 107,917,701 sorted cells were examined in total. General study findings and limits: All four CD4+ subsets of Type 1 diabetes patients contained TCRB CDR3s that were moderately but significantly shorter. A possible short-template PCR bias applies equally to patients and controls.

It was one heparinised blood draw, averaging about 120 mL, that each donor gave. The CDR3 is made up of 15 amino acids. The ends were cut back, 10 bases at V and 0 bases at J, with 18 bases in the middle. The germline CDR1 and CDR2 sequences are MNHEY and SVGAGI. The investigators reverse transcribed all of the isolated RNA, so they sequenced expressed TCRB transcripts. Some clones are missing from TCRdb's copy, which holds only in-frame ones; the method was immunoSEQ multiplex PCR. The sample has about 150,000 clones; 6% to 9% are singletons. As regards this clone: Its specificity is not known.

V is TRBV6-5 and J is TRBJ1-1, with D tentatively TRBD1 (6 bases). The TCR originated in a man younger than 30 with type 1 diabetes. What was sequenced was central memory CD4+ T cells from blood. In DNA, the CDR3 is TGTGCCACCCTAAGGGGGTCGTCCATGAACACTGAAGCTTTCTTT. Translating it yields CATLRGSSMNTEAFF.